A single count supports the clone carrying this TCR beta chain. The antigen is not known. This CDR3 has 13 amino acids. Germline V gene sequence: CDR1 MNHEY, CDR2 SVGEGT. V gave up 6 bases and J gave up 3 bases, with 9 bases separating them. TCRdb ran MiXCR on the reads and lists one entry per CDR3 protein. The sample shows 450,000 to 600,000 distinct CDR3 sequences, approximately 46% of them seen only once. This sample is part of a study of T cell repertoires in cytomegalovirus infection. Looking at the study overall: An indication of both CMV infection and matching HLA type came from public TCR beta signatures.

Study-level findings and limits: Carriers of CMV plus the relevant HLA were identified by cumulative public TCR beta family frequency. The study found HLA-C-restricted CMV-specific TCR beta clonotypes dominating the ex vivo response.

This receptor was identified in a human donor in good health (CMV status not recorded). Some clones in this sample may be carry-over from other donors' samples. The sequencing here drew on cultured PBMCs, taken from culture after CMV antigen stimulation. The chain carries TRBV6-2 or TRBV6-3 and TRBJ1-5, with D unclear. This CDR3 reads CASRVASNQPQHF. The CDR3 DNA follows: TGTGCCAGCAGGGTCGCCTCCAATCAGCCCCAGCATTTT.